This TCR beta chain was captured by sequencing in a study (TCRdb year 2016). Inclusive of the bounding cysteine and phenylalanine, the CDR3 is 11 residues long. Solely the CDR3 DNA is kept, with 33 bases framed from the first base. CDR1 and CDR2, per the germline V gene, are WSHSY and SAAADI. Trimming costs V 3 bases and J 13 bases, and their ends lie 10 bases apart. The protocol used for the library was RT-PCR. The reads were generated on an Illumina MiSeq. The public reads were reprocessed in TCRdb via fastp at Q25 and MiXCR, keeping in-frame beta chains. Rows with one shared CDR3 protein collapse into an entry with the most common genes and DNA. Counted in this sample were more than 550,000 distinct CDR3 sequences; 13% to 15% of them appeared once. The ten largest account for about 3.6% of the sample. This clonotype was seen a few times. The antigen it binds to is not known. Base qualities are missing; no much larger clone stands one base away.

This clonotype was sampled from a female donor in good health, serving as a healthy control. Sequencing used memory CD4+ T cells from blood. The receptor chain draws on TRBV10-2 and TRBJ2-1; a tentative D match to TRBD1 spans 6 bases. For the CDR3, the sequence is CASSEGRGQFF. The bases are TGCGCCAGCAGTGAAGGCAGGGGACAGTTCTTC.